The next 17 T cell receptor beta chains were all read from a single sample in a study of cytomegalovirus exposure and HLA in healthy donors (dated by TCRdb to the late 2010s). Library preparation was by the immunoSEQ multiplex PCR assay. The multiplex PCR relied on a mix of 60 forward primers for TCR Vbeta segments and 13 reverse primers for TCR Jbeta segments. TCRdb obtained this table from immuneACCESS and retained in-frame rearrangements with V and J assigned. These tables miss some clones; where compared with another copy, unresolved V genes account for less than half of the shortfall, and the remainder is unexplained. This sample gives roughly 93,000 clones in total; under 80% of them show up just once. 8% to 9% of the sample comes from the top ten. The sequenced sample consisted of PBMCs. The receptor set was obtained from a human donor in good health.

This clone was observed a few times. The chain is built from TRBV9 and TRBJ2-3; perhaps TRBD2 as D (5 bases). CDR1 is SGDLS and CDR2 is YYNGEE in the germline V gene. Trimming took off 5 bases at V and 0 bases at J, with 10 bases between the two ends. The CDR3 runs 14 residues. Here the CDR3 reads CASSLSGSTDTQYF. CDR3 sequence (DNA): TGTGCCAGCAGTCTGTCGGGGAGCACAGATACGCAGTATTTT.

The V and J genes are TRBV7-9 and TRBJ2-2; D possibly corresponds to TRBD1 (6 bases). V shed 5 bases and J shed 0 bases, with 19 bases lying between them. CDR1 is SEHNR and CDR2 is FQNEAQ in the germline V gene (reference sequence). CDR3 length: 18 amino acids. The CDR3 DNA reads TGTGCCAGCAGCGACGATGGGACAACTCTCGCGAACACCGGGGAGCTGTTTTTT. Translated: CASSDDGTTLANTGELFF.

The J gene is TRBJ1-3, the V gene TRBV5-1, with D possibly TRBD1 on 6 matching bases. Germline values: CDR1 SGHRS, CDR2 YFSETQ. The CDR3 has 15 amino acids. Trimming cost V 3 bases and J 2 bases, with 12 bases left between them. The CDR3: CASSSVGQTGNTIYF. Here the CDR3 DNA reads TGCGCCAGCAGCTCCGTTGGACAGACTGGAAACACCATATATTTT.

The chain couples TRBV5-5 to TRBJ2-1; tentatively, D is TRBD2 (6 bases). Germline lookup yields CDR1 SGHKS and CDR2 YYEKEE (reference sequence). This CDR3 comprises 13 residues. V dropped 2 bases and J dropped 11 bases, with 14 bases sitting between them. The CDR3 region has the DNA TGTGCCAGCAGCTTAGATCGGGGGTTTCAGCAGTTCTTC. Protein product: CASSLDRGFQQFF.

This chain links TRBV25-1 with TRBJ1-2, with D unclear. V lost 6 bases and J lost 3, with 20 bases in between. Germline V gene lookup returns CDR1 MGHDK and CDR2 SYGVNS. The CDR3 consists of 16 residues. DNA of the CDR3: TGTGCCAGCAGCGTACCCGCGGGCGGAGAGGACTATGGCTACACCTTC. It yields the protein CASSVPAGGEDYGYTF.

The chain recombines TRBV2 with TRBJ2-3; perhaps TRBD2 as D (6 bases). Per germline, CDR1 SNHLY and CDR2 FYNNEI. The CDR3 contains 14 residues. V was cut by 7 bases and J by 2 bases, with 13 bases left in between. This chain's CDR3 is CASIGGIPTDTQYF. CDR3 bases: TGTGCCAGCATTGGAGGGATCCCCACAGATACGCAGTATTTT.

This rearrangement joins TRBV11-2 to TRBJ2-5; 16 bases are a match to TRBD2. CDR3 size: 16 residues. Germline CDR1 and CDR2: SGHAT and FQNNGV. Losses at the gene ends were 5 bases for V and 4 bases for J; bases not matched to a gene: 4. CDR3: CASSPGLAGGLETQYF. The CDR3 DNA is TGTGCCAGCAGCCCGGGACTAGCGGGGGGGCTAGAGACCCAGTACTTC.

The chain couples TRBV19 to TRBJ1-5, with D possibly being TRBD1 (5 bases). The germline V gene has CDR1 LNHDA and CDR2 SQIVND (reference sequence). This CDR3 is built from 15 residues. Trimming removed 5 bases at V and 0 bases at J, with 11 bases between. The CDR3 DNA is TGTGCCAGTAGTGACCAAACAGGTAGCAATCAGCCCCAGCATTTT. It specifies CASSDQTGSNQPQHF.

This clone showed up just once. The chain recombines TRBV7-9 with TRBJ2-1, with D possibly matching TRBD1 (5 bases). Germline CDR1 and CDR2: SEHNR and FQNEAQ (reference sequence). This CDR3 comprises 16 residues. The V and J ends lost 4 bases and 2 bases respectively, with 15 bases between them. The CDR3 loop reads CASSSHVGVPYNEQFF. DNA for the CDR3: TGTGCCAGCAGCTCCCACGTAGGGGTTCCCTACAATGAGCAGTTCTTC.

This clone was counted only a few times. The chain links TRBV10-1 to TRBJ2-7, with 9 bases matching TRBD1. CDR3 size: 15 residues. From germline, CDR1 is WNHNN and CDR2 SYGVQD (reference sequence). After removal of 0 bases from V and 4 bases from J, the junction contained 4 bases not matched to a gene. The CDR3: CASSESMDRGYEQYF. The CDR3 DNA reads TGCGCCAGCAGTGAGTCGATGGACAGGGGTTACGAGCAGTACTTC.

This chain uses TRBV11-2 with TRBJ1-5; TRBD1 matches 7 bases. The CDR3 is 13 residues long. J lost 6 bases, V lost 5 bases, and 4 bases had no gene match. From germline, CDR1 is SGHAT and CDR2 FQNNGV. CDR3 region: CASSQTGVQPQHF. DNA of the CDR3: TGTGCCAGCAGCCAAACAGGGGTTCAGCCCCAGCATTTT.

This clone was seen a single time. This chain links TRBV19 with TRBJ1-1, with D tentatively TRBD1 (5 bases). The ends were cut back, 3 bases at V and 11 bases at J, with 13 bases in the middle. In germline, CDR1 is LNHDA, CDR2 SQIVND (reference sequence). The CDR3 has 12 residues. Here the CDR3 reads CASSIRGYGAFF. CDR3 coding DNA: TGTGCCAGTAGTATTCGGGGGTACGGGGCTTTCTTT.

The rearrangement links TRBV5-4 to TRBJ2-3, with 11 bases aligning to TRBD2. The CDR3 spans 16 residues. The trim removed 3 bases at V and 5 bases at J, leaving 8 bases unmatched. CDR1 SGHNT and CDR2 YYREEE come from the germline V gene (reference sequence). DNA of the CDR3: TGTGCCAGCAGCTCTCTTAGCGGGAGGGTAGGAGATACGCAGTATTTT. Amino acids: CASSSLSGRVGDTQYF.

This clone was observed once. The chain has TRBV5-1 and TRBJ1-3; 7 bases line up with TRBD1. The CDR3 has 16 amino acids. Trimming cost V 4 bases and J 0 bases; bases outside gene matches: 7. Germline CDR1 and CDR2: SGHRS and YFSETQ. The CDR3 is CASSLPGTASGNTIYF. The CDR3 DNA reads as TGCGCCAGCAGCCTTCCCGGGACAGCCTCTGGAAACACCATATATTTT.

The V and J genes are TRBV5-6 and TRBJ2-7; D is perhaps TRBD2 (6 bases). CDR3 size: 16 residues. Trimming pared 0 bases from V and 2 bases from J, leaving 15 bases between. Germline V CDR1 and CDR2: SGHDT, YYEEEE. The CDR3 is CASSLEWRGNPYEQYF. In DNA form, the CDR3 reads TGTGCCAGCAGCTTGGAGTGGCGGGGAAACCCCTACGAGCAGTACTTC.

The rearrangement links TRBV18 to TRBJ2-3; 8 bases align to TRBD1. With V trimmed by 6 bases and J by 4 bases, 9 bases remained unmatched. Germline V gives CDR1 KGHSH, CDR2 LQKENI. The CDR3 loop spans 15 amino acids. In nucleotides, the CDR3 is TGTGCCAGCTCTGTTGGACAGGGCATCTCAGATACGCAGTATTTT. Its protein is CASSVGQGISDTQYF.

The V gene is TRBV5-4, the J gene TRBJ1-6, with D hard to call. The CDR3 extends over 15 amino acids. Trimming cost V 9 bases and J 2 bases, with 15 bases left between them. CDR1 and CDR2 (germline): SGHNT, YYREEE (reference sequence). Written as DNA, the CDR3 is TGTGCCATAAAAGCGGGGTCCCCCTATAATTCACCCCTCCACTTT. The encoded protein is CAIKAGSPYNSPLHF.